Below are 14 T cell receptor beta chains sequenced from a single sample in a study of cytomegalovirus exposure and HLA in healthy donors. Both 60 Vbeta primers and 13 Jbeta primers went into the PCR. Using immunoSEQ multiplex PCR, the repertoire was profiled, and TCRdb retains in-frame clones only, with some absent. The sample carries under 200,000 clones, approximately 78% recorded once. The sequencing input was PBMCs. These receptor sequences come from a woman aged 25 to 39 in good health and CMV-seropositive.

The gene calls are TRBV4-1 and TRBJ2-3, with 8 bases that match TRBD2. The CDR3 length is 17 residues. Germline V CDR1 and CDR2: MGHRA, YSYEKL. The V and J ends lost 4 bases and 0 bases, in that order; junction bases with no gene match: 9. The CDR3 loop reads CASSRTIAGLSTDTQYF. CDR3 DNA: TGCGCCAGCAGCCGGACTATAGCGGGGTTGAGCACAGATACGCAGTATTTT.

The gene calls are TRBV5-1 and TRBJ1-1, with D tentatively TRBD1 (6 bases). The CDR3 runs 15 residues. V was cut by 0 bases and J by 1 base, with 10 bases left in between. CDR1 is SGHRS, CDR2 YFSETQ, per germline. The CDR3 nucleotides are TGCGCCAGCAGCTTGGAGGGGACACAGAACACTGAAGCTTTCTTT. This sequence encodes CASSLEGTQNTEAFF. Filled out from reference TRBV5-1 and TRBJ1-1, the complete variable domain reads KAGVTQTPRYLIKTRGQQVTLSCSPISGHRSVSWYQQTPGQGLQFLFEYFSETQRNKGNFPGRFSGRQFSNSRSEMNVSTLELGDSALYLCASSLEGTQNTEAFFGQGTRLTVV.

There are a few counts of this clone. J is TRBJ1-1 and V is TRBV6-5, with no clear D. CDR1 is MNHEY and CDR2 is SVGAGI in the germline V gene. V was pared by 5 bases and J by 0 bases, with 4 bases between. The CDR3 is made up of 12 amino acids. The CDR3: CASSNMNTEAFF. The CDR3 DNA follows: TGTGCCAGCAGTAACATGAACACTGAAGCTTTCTTT.

The chain combines TRBV5-1 with TRBJ2-1, with TRBD2 identical over 12 bases. Germline V gene lookup returns CDR1 SGHRS and CDR2 YFSETQ. The CDR3 sequence is 15 residues long. V gave up 3 bases and J gave up 6 bases; unmatched junction bases: 4. The DNA for the CDR3 is TGCGCCAGCAGCTCCCGACTAGCGGGGGCCAATGAGCAGTTCTTC. Amino acid sequence: CASSSRLAGANEQFF.

The rearrangement uses TRBV15 and TRBJ1-5; 7 bases match TRBD1. J lost 2 bases, V lost 5 bases, and 9 bases had no gene match. CDR1 is LNHNV and CDR2 is YYDKDF in the germline V gene (reference sequence). The CDR3 covers 16 residues. CDR3 nucleotides: TGTGCCACCAGCGGATATCACAGGGGCGGCAATCAGCCCCAGCATTTT. Translated: CATSGYHRGGNQPQHF. Using reference TRBV15 and TRBJ1-5 for the parts outside the CDR3, the full variable domain is DAMVIQNPRYQVTQFGKPVTLSCSQTLNHNVMYWYQQKSSQAPKLLFHYYDKDFNNEADTPDNFQSRRPNTSFCFLDIRSPGLGDTAMYLCATSGYHRGGNQPQHFGDGTRLSIL.

This chain connects TRBV19 to TRBJ1-1, with 7 bases that match TRBD1. CDR3 length equals 15 residues. Trimming at V came to 4 bases and at J to 6 bases, leaving 11 bases not matched to a gene. Germline V CDR1 and CDR2: LNHDA, SQIVND (reference sequence). This CDR3 is CASSTSLGGPPEAFF. CDR3 in DNA: TGTGCCAGTAGTACTAGTTTAGGGGGCCCCCCTGAAGCTTTCTTT.

The chain combines TRBV29-1 with TRBJ1-2; maybe TRBD1 (5 bases). This CDR3 spans 14 amino acids. Germline lookup yields CDR1 SQVTM and CDR2 ANQGSEA. V was cut by 0 bases and J by 4 bases, with 12 bases left in between. The CDR3 DNA reads TGCAGCGTTGAAGATCGCACAGGTCTCTATGGCTACACCTTC. Amino acids: CSVEDRTGLYGYTF.

In the case of this clone: Relative to the germline gene, one junction end is altered; a read error may explain this. The V gene is TRBV5-1, the J gene TRBJ2-6, with 9 bases identical to TRBD1. Germline V gives CDR1 SGHRS, CDR2 YFSETQ. This CDR3 is built from 16 residues. CDR3 sequence reads: CASSETGGSGANGLTF. The CDR3 nucleotides read TGCGCCAGCAGCGAAACAGGGGGCTCTGGGGCCAACGGCCTGACTTTC. Full variable domain (outside the CDR3, taken from reference TRBV5-1 and TRBJ2-6): KAGVTQTPRYLIKTRGQQVTLSCSPISGHRSVSWYQQTPGQGLQFLFEYFSETQRNKGNFPGRFSGRQFSNSRSEMNVSTLELGDSALYLCASSETGGSGANGLTFGAGSRLTVL.

This rearrangement joins TRBV4-3 to TRBJ2-1, with 7 bases fitting TRBD1. The germline CDR1 and CDR2 sequences are LGHNA and YSLEER. This CDR3 is 15 amino acids long. Unmatched junction bases numbered 9, after V lost 1 base and J lost 9 bases. CDR3 sequence (DNA): TGCGCCAGCAGCCAAGTGAAGGGGGCGCGGGCTGAGCAGTTCTTC. Translation: CASSQVKGARAEQFF.

V and J are TRBV6-1 and TRBJ2-7; the match to TRBD1 covers 7 bases. The CDR3 length is 15 residues. The germline V gene encodes CDR1 MNHNS and CDR2 SASEGT. Trimming at V came to 4 bases and at J to 2 bases, leaving 8 bases not matched to a gene. CDR3 nucleotide sequence: TGTGCCAGCAGTGCGGACACAGGGGCTACCTACGAGCAGTACTTC. Protein product: CASSADTGATYEQYF.

J is TRBJ2-1 and V is TRBV5-1; 7 bases match TRBD1. The germline CDR1 and CDR2 sequences are SGHRS and YFSETQ. V was clipped by 1 base and J by 4 bases; unmatched bases: 5. The CDR3 length is 15 residues. CDR3: CASSLIGTAYNEQFF. CDR3 nucleotide sequence: TGCGCCAGCAGCTTGATTGGGACAGCTTACAATGAGCAGTTCTTC.

This chain uses TRBV5-1 with TRBJ2-1; 8 positions match TRBD2. The CDR3 is made up of 16 amino acids. Trimming took 0 bases from V and 5 from J; bases not matched to a gene: 7. Looked up from germline, CDR1 is SGHRS and CDR2 is YFSETQ. The CDR3 nucleotides read TGCGCCAGCAGCTTGGAGGCGGGGGGCAGGGACAATGAGCAGTTCTTC. Translating gives CASSLEAGGRDNEQFF.

The chain couples TRBV19 to TRBJ1-3; perhaps TRBD1 as D (5 bases). The germline V gene encodes CDR1 LNHDA and CDR2 SQIVND (reference sequence). Trimming pared 6 bases from V and 0 bases from J, leaving 9 bases between. The CDR3 extends over 14 amino acids. The CDR3 coding sequence is TGTGCCAGTAGAAGAACAGGCTCTGGAAACACCATATATTTT. It specifies CASRRTGSGNTIYF.

The chain combines TRBV18 with TRBJ2-3; D is uncertain. The CDR3 spans 15 residues. Germline CDR1 and CDR2: KGHSH and LQKENI. Trimming took 3 bases from V and 2 from J, leaving 12 bases between them. In DNA, the CDR3 is TGTGCCAGCTCACCGAGTAACAGCCCCACAGATACGCAGTATTTT. It specifies CASSPSNSPTDTQYF.